This TCR beta chain was recorded in a study of Graves' ophthalmopathy and Graves' hyperthyroidism. Across the whole study: The blood sample was drawn at first diagnosis and before any treatment. Broader study findings: Most thyroid clonotypes expanded beyond 0.001 frequency were also found in blood. As the model predicted ophthalmopathy progression, it achieved a sensitivity of 70% to 71% and a specificity of around 76%.

Transcripts of RNA were the source for amplifying TCR beta CDR3 regions. HTBI primers primed a first-round RT-PCR, and a second-round multiplex PCR followed. Via MiXCR, TCRdb re-called the multiplex PCR reads, giving one row per CDR3 protein. This sample has hundreds of thousands of distinct CDR3 sequences, with roughly 14% found just once. This clonotype was seen repeatedly, ten times or more. No antigen is known for it. None of the included patients had other autoimmune diseases, uncontrolled infections, pregnancy or lactation, as these led to exclusion. Sequenced: blood. This TCR was recovered from a woman in her 30s with Graves' ophthalmopathy.

DNA for the CDR3: TGCAGGGTCCTGAGGGGCGACGGCACTGAAGCTTTCTTT. Its translation is CRVLRGDGTEAFF. V and J are TRBV20-1 and TRBJ1-1; tentatively, D is TRBD1 (5 bases). Germline V gene data show CDR1 as DFQATT and CDR2 as SNEGSKA (reference sequence). This CDR3 spans 13 amino acids.